This T cell receptor (beta chain) appears in the sequencing data of a study of shared clonotypes between healthy human individuals. The study, taken as a whole, reports: Generation probabilities were higher for clonotypes shared across all four sorted-subset donors than for unshared ones. How much donors shared clonotypes was expected to be affected by sequencing depth.

Method: immunoSEQ multiplex PCR; TCRdb's copy keeps in-frame clones and lacks some. Of 1 million to 1.2 million clones listed, around 77% are singletons. CDR3 size: 13 residues. Germline V gives CDR1 SGHTA, CDR2 FQGNSA. V was pared by 3 bases and J by 4 bases, with 0 bases of the junction left unmatched. On this clone: Its antigen is unknown. Being one base from a much bigger clone, this may be a read error. Other DNA sequences in this sample translate to the same CDR3.

The source is a man aged 18 to 29 in good health. Some clones in this sample may be carry-over from other donors' samples. The specimen was memory CD4+ T cells from PBMCs. This sample's subset: CD45RA-negative fraction. V gene TRBV7-2 combines with J gene TRBJ1-2, with 9 bases fitting TRBD1. The DNA of the CDR3 is TGTGCCAGCAGCTTGGGACAGGGCTATGGCTACACCTTC. It codes for CASSLGQGYGYTF.